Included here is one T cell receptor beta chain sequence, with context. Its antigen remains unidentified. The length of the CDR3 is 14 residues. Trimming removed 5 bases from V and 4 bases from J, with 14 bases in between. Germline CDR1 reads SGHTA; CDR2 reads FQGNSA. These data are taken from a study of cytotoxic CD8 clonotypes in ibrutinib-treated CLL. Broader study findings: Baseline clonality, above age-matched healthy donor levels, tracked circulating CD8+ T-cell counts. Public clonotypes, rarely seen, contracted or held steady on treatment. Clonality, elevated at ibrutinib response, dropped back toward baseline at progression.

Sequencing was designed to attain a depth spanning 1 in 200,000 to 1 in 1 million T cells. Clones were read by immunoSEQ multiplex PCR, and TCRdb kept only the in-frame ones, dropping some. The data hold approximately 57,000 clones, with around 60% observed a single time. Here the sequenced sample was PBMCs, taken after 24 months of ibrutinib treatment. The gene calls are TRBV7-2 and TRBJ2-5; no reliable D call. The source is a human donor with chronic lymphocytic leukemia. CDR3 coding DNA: TGTGCCAGCAGCCGCCCTTCTTCTCGAGAGACCCAGTACTTC. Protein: CASSRPSSRETQYF.